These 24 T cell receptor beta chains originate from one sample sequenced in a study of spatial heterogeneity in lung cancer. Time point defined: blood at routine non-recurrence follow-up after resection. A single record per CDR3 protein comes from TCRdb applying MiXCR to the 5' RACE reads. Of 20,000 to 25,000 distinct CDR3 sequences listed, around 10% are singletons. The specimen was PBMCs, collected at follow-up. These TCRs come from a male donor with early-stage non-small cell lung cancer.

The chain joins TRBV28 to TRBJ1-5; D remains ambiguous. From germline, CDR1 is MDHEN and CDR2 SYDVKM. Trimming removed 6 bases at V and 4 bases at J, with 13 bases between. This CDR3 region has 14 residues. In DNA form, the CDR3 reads TGTGCCAGCAGGTACCCGGGCCCTAATCAGCCCCAGCATTTT. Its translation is CASRYPGPNQPQHF.

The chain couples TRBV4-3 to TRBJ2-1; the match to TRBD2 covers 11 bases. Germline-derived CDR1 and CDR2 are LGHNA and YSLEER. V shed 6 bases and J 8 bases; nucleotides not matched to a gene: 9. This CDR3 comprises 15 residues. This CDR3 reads CASRQIAGGPHEQFF. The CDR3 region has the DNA TGCGCCAGCAGACAAATAGCGGGGGGGCCGCATGAGCAGTTCTTC.

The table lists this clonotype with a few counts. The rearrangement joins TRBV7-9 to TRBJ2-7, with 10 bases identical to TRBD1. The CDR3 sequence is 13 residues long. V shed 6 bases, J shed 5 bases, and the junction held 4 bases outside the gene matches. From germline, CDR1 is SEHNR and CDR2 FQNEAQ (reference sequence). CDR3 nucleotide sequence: TGTGCCAGCAGTGGACAGGGGGGCGACGAGCAGTACTTC. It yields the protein CASSGQGGDEQYF.

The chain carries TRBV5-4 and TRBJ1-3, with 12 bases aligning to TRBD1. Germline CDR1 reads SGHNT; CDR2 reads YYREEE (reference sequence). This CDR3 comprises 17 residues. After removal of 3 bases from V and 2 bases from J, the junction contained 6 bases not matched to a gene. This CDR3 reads CASSSSGTGGAGNTIYF. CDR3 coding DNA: TGTGCCAGCAGCTCCTCCGGGACAGGGGGCGCTGGAAACACCATATATTTT.

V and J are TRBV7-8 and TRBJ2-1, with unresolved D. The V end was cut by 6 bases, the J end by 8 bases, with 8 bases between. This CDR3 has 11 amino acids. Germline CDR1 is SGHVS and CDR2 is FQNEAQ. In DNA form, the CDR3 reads TGTGCCAGCAGAACAACGGATGAGCAGTTCTTC. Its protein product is CASRTTDEQFF.

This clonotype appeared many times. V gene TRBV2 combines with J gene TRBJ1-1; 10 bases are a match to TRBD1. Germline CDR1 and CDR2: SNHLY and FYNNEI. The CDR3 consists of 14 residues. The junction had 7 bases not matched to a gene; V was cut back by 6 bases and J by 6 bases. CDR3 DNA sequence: TGTGCCAGCAGAGACAGGGGGCGAGGGGCTGAAGCTTTCTTT. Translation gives CASRDRGRGAEAFF.

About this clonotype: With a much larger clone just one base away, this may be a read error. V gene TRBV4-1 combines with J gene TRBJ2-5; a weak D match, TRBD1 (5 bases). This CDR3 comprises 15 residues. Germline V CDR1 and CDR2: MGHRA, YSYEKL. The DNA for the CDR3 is TGCGCCTGCAGCCAAGTATCAGGGTTATACGAGACCCAGTACTTC. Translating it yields CACSQVSGLYETQYF.

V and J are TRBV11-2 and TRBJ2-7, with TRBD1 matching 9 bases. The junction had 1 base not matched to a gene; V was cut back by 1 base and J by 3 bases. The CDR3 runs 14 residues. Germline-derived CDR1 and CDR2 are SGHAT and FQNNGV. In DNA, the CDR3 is TGTGCCAGCAGCTTAGCGACAGGGGGCTACGAGCAGTACTTC. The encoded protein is CASSLATGGYEQYF.

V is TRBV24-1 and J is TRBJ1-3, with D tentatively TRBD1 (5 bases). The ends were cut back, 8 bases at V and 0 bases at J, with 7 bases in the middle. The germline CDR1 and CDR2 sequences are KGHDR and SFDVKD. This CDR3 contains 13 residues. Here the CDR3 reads CATTDSSGNTIYF. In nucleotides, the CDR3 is TGTGCCACCACAGACAGCTCTGGAAACACCATATATTTT.

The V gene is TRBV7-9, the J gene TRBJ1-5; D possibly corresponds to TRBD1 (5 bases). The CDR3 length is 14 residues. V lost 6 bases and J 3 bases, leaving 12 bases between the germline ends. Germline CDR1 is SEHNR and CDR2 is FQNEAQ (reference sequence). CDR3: CASSYSGFNQPQHF. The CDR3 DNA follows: TGTGCCAGCAGTTATTCAGGGTTCAATCAGCCCCAGCATTTT. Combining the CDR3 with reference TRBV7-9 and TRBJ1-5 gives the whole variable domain DTGVSQNPRHKITKRGQNVTFRCDPISEHNRLYWYRQTLGQGPEFLTYFQNEAQLEKSRLLSDRFSAERPKGSFSTLEIQRTEQGDSAMYLCASSYSGFNQPQHFGDGTRLSIL.

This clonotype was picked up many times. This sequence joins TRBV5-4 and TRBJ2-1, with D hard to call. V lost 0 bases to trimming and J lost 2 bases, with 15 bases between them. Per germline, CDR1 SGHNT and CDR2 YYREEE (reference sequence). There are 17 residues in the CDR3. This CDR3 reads CASSLGASRWAYNEQFF. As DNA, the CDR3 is TGTGCCAGCAGCTTGGGGGCCTCCCGTTGGGCCTACAATGAGCAGTTCTTC.

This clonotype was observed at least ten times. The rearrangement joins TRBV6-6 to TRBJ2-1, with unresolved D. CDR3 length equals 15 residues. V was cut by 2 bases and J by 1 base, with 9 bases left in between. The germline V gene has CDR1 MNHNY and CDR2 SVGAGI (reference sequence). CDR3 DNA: TGTGCCAGCAGTTACGCGGTCGGGTCCTACAATGAGCAGTTCTTC. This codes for CASSYAVGSYNEQFF.

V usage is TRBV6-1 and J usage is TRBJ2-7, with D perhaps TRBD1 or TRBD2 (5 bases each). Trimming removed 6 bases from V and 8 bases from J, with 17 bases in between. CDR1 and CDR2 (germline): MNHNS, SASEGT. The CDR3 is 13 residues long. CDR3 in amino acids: CASRVGTALKQYF. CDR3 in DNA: TGTGCCAGCAGGGTCGGGACCGCCTTGAAGCAGTACTTC.

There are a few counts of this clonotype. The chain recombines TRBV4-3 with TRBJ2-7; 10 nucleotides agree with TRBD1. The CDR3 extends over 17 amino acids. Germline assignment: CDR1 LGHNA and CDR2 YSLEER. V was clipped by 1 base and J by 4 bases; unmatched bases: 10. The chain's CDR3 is CASSQGLGTGVSYEQYF. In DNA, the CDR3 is TGCGCCAGCAGCCAAGGGTTGGGGACAGGGGTTTCTTACGAGCAGTACTTC.

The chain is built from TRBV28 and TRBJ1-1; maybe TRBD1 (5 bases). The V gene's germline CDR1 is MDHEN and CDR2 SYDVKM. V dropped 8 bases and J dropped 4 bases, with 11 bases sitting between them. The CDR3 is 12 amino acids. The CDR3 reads CASGGGLTEAFF. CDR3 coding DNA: TGTGCCAGCGGGGGGGGTCTCACTGAAGCTTTCTTT.

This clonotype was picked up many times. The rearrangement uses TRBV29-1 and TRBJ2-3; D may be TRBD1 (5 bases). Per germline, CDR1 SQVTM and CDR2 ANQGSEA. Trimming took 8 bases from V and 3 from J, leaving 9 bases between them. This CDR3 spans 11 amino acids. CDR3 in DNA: TGCAGCCTCAGGGTAACAGATACGCAGTATTTT. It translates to CSLRVTDTQYF.

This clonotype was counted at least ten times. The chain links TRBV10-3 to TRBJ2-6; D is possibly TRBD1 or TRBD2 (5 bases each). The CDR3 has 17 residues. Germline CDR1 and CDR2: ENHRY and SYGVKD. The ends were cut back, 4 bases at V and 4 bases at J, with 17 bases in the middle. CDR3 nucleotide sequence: TGTGCCATCAGTGCCCGGGACGGCGGGCCCGGGGCCAACGTCCTGACTTTC. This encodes CAISARDGGPGANVLTF.

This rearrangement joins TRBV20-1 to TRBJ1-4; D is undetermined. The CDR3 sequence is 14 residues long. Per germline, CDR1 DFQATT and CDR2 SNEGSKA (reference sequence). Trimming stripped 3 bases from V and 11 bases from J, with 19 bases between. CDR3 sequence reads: CSASTRTASSKLFF. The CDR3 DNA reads TGCAGTGCTAGCACGCGGACGGCCTCCTCTAAACTGTTTTTT.

The CDR3 is CASSAKDQGAAEAFF. DNA for the CDR3: TGCGCCAGCAGCGCAAAGGACCAGGGGGCTGCTGAAGCTTTCTTT. The chain uses TRBV5-1 and TRBJ1-1; 8 bases are a match to TRBD1. The V and J ends lost 4 bases and 6 bases, in that order; junction bases with no gene match: 11. This CDR3 is 15 amino acids long. Germline lookup yields CDR1 SGHRS and CDR2 YFSETQ.

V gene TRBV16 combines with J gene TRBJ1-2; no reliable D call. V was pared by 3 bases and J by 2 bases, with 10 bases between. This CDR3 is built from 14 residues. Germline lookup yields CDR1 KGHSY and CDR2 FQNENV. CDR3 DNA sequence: TGTGCCAGCAGCCAGAGCTCTGGGAACTATGGCTACACCTTC. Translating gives CASSQSSGNYGYTF.

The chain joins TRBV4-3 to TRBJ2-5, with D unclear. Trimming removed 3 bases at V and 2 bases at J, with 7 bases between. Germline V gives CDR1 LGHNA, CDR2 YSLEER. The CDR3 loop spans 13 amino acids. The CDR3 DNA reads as TGCGCCAGCAGCCATGGACCGCAAGAGACCCAGTACTTC. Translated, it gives CASSHGPQETQYF.

DNA of the CDR3: TGTGCCAGCAGCTTTTCACTGGCCTACGAGCAGTACTTC. It codes for CASSFSLAYEQYF. The chain joins TRBV7-8 to TRBJ2-7, with unresolved D. CDR1 SGHVS and CDR2 FQNEAQ come from the germline V gene. V shed 3 bases and J shed 2 bases, with 8 bases lying between them. This CDR3 has 13 residues.

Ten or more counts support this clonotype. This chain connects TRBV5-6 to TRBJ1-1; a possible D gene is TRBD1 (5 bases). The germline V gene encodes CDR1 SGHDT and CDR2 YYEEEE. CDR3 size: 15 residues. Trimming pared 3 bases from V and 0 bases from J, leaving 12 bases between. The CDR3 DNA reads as TGTGCCAGCAGCTCGCCGGGACCCATGAACACTGAAGCTTTCTTT. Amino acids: CASSSPGPMNTEAFF.

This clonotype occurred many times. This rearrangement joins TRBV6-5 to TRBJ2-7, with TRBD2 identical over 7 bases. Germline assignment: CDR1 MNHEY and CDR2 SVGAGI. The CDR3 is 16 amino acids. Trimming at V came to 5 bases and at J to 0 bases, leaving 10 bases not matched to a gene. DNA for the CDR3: TGTGCCAGCAGTAGCACCGGGACTATAAGCTCCTACGAGCAGTACTTC. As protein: CASSSTGTISSYEQYF.